Reported below is one T cell receptor beta chain. TCRdb's table, derived via immunoSEQ multiplex PCR, lists solely in-frame clones and lacks some. The sample carries tens of thousands of clones, 65% to 90% recorded once. These data come from a study of blood T cell repertoires in COVID-19. Looking at the study overall: Samples taken during acute and convalescent COVID-19 were collected in the United States, Italy and Spain. PBMCs, B-cell-depleted T cells, or T cells provided the cDNA or gDNA that made up the material.

Sequenced input: peripheral blood. This TCR came from a human donor in a cohort sampled during active COVID-19.

The CDR3 DNA is TGTGCCAGCAGTTACCGGGTTGCAGATACGCAGTATTTT. Amino acid sequence: CASSYRVADTQYF. The rearrangement links TRBV6-5 to TRBJ2-3, with D hard to call. In germline, CDR1 is MNHEY, CDR2 SVGAGI. V lost 2 bases and J 4 bases, leaving 7 bases between the germline ends. The CDR3 is made up of 13 amino acids.